Presented here are 20 T cell receptor beta chains from one specimen sequenced in a study of blood T cell repertoires in COVID-19. Measured with immunoSEQ multiplex PCR; TCRdb has only the in-frame clones, and not every one. Counted here are under 200,000 clones, around 83% occurring once; the ten biggest clones make up more than 1.5%. The sequencing sample was made of peripheral blood. The receptors were sampled from a human donor in a cohort sampled during active COVID-19.

The rearrangement links TRBV5-6 to TRBJ1-5, with 10 bases that match TRBD1. Per germline, CDR1 SGHDT and CDR2 YYEEEE. CDR3 size: 14 residues. V shed 3 bases and J 7 bases; nucleotides not matched to a gene: 4. CDR3 DNA: TGTGCCAGCAGCTCGACAGGGGGCGGACAGCCCCAGCATTTT. Its protein product is CASSSTGGGQPQHF.

The rearrangement links TRBV2 to TRBJ1-5; D is possibly TRBD1 (6 bases). V gave up 2 bases and J gave up 6 bases, with 17 bases separating them. This CDR3 region has 16 residues. Germline CDR1 is SNHLY and CDR2 is FYNNEI. The CDR3 sequence is CASSERAQGKGQPQHF. CDR3 DNA: TGTGCCAGCAGTGAAAGGGCTCAGGGGAAAGGTCAGCCCCAGCATTTT.

This chain's CDR3 is CASATDRGSYEQYF. DNA for the CDR3: TGTGCCAGCGCGACGGACAGGGGGTCATACGAGCAGTACTTC. The gene calls are TRBV6-5 and TRBJ2-7; 10 positions match TRBD1. V lost 8 bases, J lost 4 bases, and 8 bases stayed unmatched. The CDR3 spans 14 residues. Germline assignment: CDR1 MNHEY and CDR2 SVGAGI.

This clone has just a few counts. This chain uses TRBV5-4 with TRBJ1-1; possible D gene TRBD1, 5 bases. CDR3 size: 15 residues. Germline assignment: CDR1 SGHNT and CDR2 YYREEE (reference sequence). V was cut by 5 bases and J by 4 bases, with 18 bases left in between. The CDR3: CASRPSDRGSTEAFF. CDR3 DNA: TGTGCCAGCAGACCCTCCGATCGGGGGAGCACTGAAGCTTTCTTT.

CDR3 sequence reads: CASTPRALSEAFF. CDR3 coding DNA: TGTGCCAGTACCCCCAGGGCCCTCTCTGAAGCTTTCTTT. V is TRBV19 and J is TRBJ1-1, with D tentatively TRBD1 (5 bases). V gave up 7 bases and J gave up 6 bases, with 15 bases separating them. The CDR3 consists of 13 residues. CDR1 and CDR2 (germline): LNHDA, SQIVND (reference sequence).

The rearrangement links TRBV7-3 to TRBJ2-7; D ambiguous. Trimming took 2 bases from V and 5 from J, leaving 13 bases between them. The V gene's germline CDR1 is SGHTA and CDR2 FQGTGA. The CDR3 consists of 14 residues. The CDR3: CASSLELPEDEQYF. In DNA form, the CDR3 reads TGTGCCAGCAGCTTAGAACTCCCCGAGGACGAGCAGTACTTC.

The chain combines TRBV4-3 with TRBJ2-1; D call uncertain. Germline assignment: CDR1 LGHNA and CDR2 YSLEER. V was trimmed by 1 base and J by 8 bases, leaving 15 bases between them. CDR3 length: 15 residues. The CDR3 region has the DNA TGCGCCAGCAGCCAAGGAGGAAGGCTGATGGATGAGCAGTTCTTC. Encoded protein: CASSQGGRLMDEQFF.

J is TRBJ2-1 and V is TRBV7-2; 9 bases match TRBD2. Germline CDR1 and CDR2: SGHTA and FQGNSA. The ends lost 0 bases at V and 7 bases at J; junction bases unmatched: 4. This CDR3 has 15 amino acids. The CDR3: CASSLAGTSFNEQFF. CDR3 DNA sequence: TGTGCCAGCAGCTTAGCCGGGACTAGCTTTAATGAGCAGTTCTTC.

In DNA, the CDR3 is TGTGCCAGCAGTCTGGCTAGCGGGAGAGCGGGCGGGGAGCTGTTTTTT. Protein: CASSLASGRAGGELFF. The rearrangement uses TRBV25-1 and TRBJ2-2; TRBD2 aligns across 10 bases. The CDR3 loop spans 16 amino acids. The V gene's germline CDR1 is MGHDK and CDR2 SYGVNS. V lost 5 bases, J lost 7 bases, and 10 bases stayed unmatched.

J is TRBJ2-3 and V is TRBV27; 7 bases map to TRBD1. This CDR3 comprises 12 residues. Per the germline V gene, CDR1 is MNHEY and CDR2 is SMNVEV (reference sequence). Unmatched junction bases numbered 6, after V lost 5 bases and J lost 10 bases. CDR3 sequence: CASSQDRVSQYF. CDR3 coding DNA: TGTGCCAGCAGTCAAGACAGGGTTTCGCAGTATTTT.

In nucleotides, the CDR3 is TGTGCCAGCAGCGATGCTAGGGGCTACGAGCAGTACTTC. Its protein is CASSDARGYEQYF. V is TRBV9 and J is TRBJ2-7, with D possibly TRBD1 on 5 matching bases. Germline CDR1 and CDR2: SGDLS and YYNGEE. With 3 bases removed from V and 3 bases from J, the gap between germline ends came to 10 bases. CDR3 length equals 13 residues.

V gene TRBV28 combines with J gene TRBJ2-7; perhaps TRBD1 as D (5 bases). The length of the CDR3 is 12 residues. Germline lookup yields CDR1 MDHEN and CDR2 SYDVKM. The V end was cut by 4 bases, the J end by 6 bases, with 10 bases between. The CDR3 nucleotides are TGTGCCAGCAGTTCGACAGCGCGCGAGCAGTACTTC. Its protein product is CASSSTAREQYF.

The J gene is TRBJ2-7, the V gene TRBV7-2, with 10 bases aligning to TRBD2. This CDR3 comprises 18 residues. Germline lookup yields CDR1 SGHTA and CDR2 FQGNSA. The V segment lost 4 bases and the J segment 7 bases; nucleotides outside the gene matches: 19. CDR3 amino acids: CASSSLSAAGGRAKEQYF. Here the CDR3 DNA reads TGTGCCAGCAGCTCCCTTTCAGCAGCGGGAGGGAGGGCTAAAGAGCAGTACTTC. The entire variable domain, with the rest obtained from reference TRBV7-2 and TRBJ2-7, is as follows: GAGVSQSPSNKVTEKGKDVELRCDPISGHTALYWYRQSLGQGLEFLIYFQGNSAPDKSGLPSDRFSAERTGGSVSTLTIQRTQQEDSAVYLCASSSLSAAGGRAKEQYFGPGTRLTVT.

The chain couples TRBV6-5 to TRBJ1-6, with D hard to call. CDR1 and CDR2 from the germline V gene are MNHEY and SVGAGI. Between the trimmed V and J ends, which lost 0 bases and 9 bases, there was a span of 15 bases. This CDR3 contains 16 residues. CDR3: CASSYSLWAGTSPLHF. The CDR3 DNA is TGTGCCAGCAGTTACTCCCTCTGGGCAGGTACTTCACCCCTCCACTTT.

The chain carries TRBV11-3 and TRBJ2-7; maybe TRBD2 (6 bases). The V end was cut by 5 bases, the J end by 1 base, with 18 bases between. CDR3 length equals 16 residues. Germline V gene lookup returns CDR1 SGHNT and CDR2 YENEEA. CDR3 loop: CASSPGWASDSYEQYF. The CDR3 nucleotides read TGTGCCAGCAGCCCCGGGTGGGCTAGCGATTCCTACGAGCAGTACTTC.

The chain joins TRBV28 to TRBJ2-7; TRBD1 is a possible D gene (6 bases). The CDR3 has 14 amino acids. The V gene's germline CDR1 is MDHEN and CDR2 SYDVKM. Trimming pared 6 bases from V and 7 bases from J, leaving 19 bases between. The chain's CDR3 is CASRPTGSLGEQYF. The CDR3 nucleotides are TGTGCCAGCAGACCTACAGGGTCCCTCGGGGAGCAGTACTTC.

The gene calls are TRBV7-3 and TRBJ2-5; no clear D gene. CDR3 size: 13 residues. Trimming left V 0 bases short and J 5 bases short, with 7 bases between. CDR1 is SGHTA, CDR2 FQGTGA, per germline. CDR3 sequence (DNA): TGTGCCAGCAGCTTAACCATGAGGGAGACCCAGTACTTC. It is translated as CASSLTMRETQYF.

The genes are TRBV7-3 and TRBJ1-1; possible D gene TRBD1, 6 bases. V was trimmed by 4 bases and J by 11 bases, leaving 17 bases between them. Looked up from germline, CDR1 is SGHTA and CDR2 is FQGTGA. CDR3 length: 13 residues. The DNA of the CDR3 is TGTGCCAGCAGCTCCGACAGGATCTTGGAGGCTTTCTTT. This translates into CASSSDRILEAFF.

This clone was detected once. The chain joins TRBV19 to TRBJ1-2; D possibly corresponds to TRBD1 (6 bases). This CDR3 contains 14 residues. Germline V CDR1 and CDR2: LNHDA, SQIVND (reference sequence). V was pared by 5 bases and J by 5 bases, with 15 bases between. The CDR3 sequence: CASSVPRDIYGYTF. CDR3 DNA: TGTGCCAGTAGTGTACCCCGGGACATTTATGGCTACACCTTC.

This rearrangement joins TRBV7-6 to TRBJ2-7; a possible D gene is TRBD2 (6 bases). The CDR3 extends over 15 amino acids. Germline lookup yields CDR1 SGHVS and CDR2 FNYEAQ. The V end was cut by 0 bases, the J end by 0 bases, with 9 bases between. This CDR3 reads CASSLASGVSYEQYF. The CDR3 nucleotides read TGTGCCAGCAGCTTAGCGTCGGGGGTCTCCTACGAGCAGTACTTC.